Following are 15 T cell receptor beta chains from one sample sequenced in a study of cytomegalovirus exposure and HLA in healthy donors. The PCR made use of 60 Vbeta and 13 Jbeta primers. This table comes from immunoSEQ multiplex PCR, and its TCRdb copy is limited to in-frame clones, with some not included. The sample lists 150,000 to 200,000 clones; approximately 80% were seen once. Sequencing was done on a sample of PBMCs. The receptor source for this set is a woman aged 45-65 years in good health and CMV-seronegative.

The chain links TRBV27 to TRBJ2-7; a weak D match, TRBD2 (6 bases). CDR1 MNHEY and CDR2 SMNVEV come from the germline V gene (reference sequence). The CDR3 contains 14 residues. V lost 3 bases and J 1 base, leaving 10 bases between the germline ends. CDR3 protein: CASSFLASSYEQYF. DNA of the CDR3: TGTGCCAGCAGTTTTCTAGCGAGTTCCTACGAGCAGTACTTC.

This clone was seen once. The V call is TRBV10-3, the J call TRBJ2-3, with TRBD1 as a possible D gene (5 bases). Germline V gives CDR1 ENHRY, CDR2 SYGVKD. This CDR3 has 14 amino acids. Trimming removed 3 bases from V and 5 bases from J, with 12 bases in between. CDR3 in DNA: TGTGCCATCAGTGAAGGTGGGGCCGGAGATACGCAGTATTTT. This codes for CAISEGGAGDTQYF.

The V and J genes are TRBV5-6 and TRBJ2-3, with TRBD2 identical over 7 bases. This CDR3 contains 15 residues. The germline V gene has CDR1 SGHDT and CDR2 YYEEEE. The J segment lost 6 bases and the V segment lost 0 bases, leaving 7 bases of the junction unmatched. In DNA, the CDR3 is TGTGCCAGCAGCTTGGCGGTAGCGGGCAGGGATACGCAGTATTTT. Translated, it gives CASSLAVAGRDTQYF.

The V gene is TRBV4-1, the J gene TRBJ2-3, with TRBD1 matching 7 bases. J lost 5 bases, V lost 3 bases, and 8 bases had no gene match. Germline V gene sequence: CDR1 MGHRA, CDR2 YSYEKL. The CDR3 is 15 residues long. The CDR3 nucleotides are TGCGCCAGCAGCCATTTAGACAGGGATCTAGATACGCAGTATTTT. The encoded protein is CASSHLDRDLDTQYF.

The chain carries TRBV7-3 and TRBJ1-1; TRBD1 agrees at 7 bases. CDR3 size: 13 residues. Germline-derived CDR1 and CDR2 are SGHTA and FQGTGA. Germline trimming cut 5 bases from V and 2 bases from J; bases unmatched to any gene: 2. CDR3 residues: CASSRDRNTEAFF. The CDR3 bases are TGTGCCAGCAGCCGGGACAGAAACACTGAAGCTTTCTTT.

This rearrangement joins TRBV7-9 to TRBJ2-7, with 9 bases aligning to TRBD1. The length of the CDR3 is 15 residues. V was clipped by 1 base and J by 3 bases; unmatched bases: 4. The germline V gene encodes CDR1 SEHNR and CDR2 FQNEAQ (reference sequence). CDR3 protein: CASSLGQGVDYEQYF. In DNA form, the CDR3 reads TGTGCCAGCAGCTTAGGACAGGGGGTAGACTACGAGCAGTACTTC. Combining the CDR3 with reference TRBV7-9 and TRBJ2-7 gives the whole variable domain DTGVSQNPRHKITKRGQNVTFRCDPISEHNRLYWYRQTLGQGPEFLTYFQNEAQLEKSRLLSDRFSAERPKGSFSTLEIQRTEQGDSAMYLCASSLGQGVDYEQYFGPGTRLTVT.

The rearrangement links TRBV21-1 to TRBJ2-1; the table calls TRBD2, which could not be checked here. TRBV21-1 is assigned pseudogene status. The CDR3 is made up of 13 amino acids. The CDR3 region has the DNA TGTGCCAGCACCGGGGGCTCCTACAATGAGCAGTTCTTC. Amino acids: CASTGGSYNEQFF.

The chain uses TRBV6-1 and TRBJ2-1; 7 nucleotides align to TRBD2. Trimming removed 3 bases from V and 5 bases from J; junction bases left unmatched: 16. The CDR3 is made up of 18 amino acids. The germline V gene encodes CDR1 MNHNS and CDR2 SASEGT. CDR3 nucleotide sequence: TGTGCCAGCAGTGAGTCGTTGGGAGGGAGCTGGGGGGACAATGAGCAGTTCTTC. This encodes CASSESLGGSWGDNEQFF.

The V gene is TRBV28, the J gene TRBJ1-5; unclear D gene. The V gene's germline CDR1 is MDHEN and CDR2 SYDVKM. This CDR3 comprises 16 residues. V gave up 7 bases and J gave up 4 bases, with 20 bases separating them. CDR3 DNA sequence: TGTGCCAGCATTTCCCGCCCCAGGACGGGGAATCAGCCCCAGCATTTT. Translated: CASISRPRTGNQPQHF.

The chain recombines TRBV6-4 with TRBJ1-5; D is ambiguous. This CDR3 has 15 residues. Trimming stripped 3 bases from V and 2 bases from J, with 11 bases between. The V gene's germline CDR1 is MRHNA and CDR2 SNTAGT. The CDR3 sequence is CASSESFGGNQPQHF. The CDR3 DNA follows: TGTGCCAGCAGTGAGTCATTCGGGGGCAATCAGCCCCAGCATTTT.

The CDR3 DNA reads TGTGCCAGCAGCCCGGGACAGGGGGACACCGGGGAGCTGTTTTTT. Its protein product is CASSPGQGDTGELFF. The gene calls are TRBV6-5 and TRBJ2-2; 11 bases match TRBD1. V lost 6 bases, J lost 3 bases, and 3 bases stayed unmatched. This CDR3 comprises 15 residues. CDR1 and CDR2 (germline): MNHEY, SVGAGI.

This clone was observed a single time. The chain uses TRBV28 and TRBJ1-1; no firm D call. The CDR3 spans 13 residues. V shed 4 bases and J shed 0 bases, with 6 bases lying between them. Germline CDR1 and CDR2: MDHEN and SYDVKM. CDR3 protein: CASSSQLNTEAFF. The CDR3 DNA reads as TGTGCCAGCAGTTCACAATTGAACACTGAAGCTTTCTTT.

In DNA form, the CDR3 reads TGTGCCAGCAGTCCCTCGGGAGCCTACTACGAGCAGTACTTC. The encoded protein is CASSPSGAYYEQYF. The chain joins TRBV25-1 to TRBJ2-7, with D perhaps matching TRBD2 (6 bases). The CDR3 extends over 14 amino acids. Trimming stripped 5 bases from V and 3 bases from J, with 14 bases between. Germline values: CDR1 MGHDK, CDR2 SYGVNS.

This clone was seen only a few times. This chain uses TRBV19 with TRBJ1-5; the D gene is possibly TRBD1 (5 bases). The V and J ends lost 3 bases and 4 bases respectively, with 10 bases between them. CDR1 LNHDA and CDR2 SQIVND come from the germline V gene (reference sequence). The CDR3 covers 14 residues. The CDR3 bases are TGTGCCAGTAGTATCCCCTCAGGGAATCAGCCCCAGCATTTT. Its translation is CASSIPSGNQPQHF.

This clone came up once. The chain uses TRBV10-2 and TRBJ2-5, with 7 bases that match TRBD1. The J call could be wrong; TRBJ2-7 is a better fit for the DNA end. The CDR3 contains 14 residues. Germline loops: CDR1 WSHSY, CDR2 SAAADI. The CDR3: CASSQDRVSYEQYF. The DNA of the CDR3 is TGCGCCAGCAGTCAAGACAGGGTCTCCTACGAGCAGTACTTC.